Following are 28 T cell receptor beta chains from one sample sequenced in a study of cytomegalovirus exposure and HLA in healthy donors (dated by TCRdb to the late 2010s). The library relied on the immunoSEQ multiplex PCR assay. The multiplex PCR relied on a mix of 60 forward primers for TCR Vbeta segments and 13 reverse primers for TCR Jbeta segments. Here the immuneACCESS table is served through TCRdb, limited to in-frame sequences with V and J called. Missing clones are a known gap in these copies; in checked studies unresolved V genes cover under half, and the rest lacks a known reason. The record for this sample contains around 53,000 clones. The leading ten clones occupy roughly 5.5% of the sample. The source material was PBMCs. The receptors originated from a male donor in good health and CMV-seropositive.

The chain employs TRBV7-9 and TRBJ1-4; TRBD1 might be the D (5 bases). The CDR3 extends over 16 amino acids. V shed 3 bases and J shed 7 bases, with 18 bases lying between them. Germline values: CDR1 SEHNR, CDR2 FQNEAQ (reference sequence). Here the CDR3 reads CASSFGGARAGEKLFF. CDR3 DNA: TGTGCCAGCAGCTTCGGCGGGGCTCGGGCTGGTGAAAAACTGTTTTTT.

The chain recombines TRBV4-3 with TRBJ2-3, with 9 bases identical to TRBD2. CDR3 length equals 19 residues. After removal of 4 bases from V and 4 bases from J, the junction contained 18 bases not matched to a gene. Germline values: CDR1 LGHNA, CDR2 YSLEER. In DNA, the CDR3 is TGCGCCAGCAGCCCCTCGGGAGCTAGCGGGGCCAATCCCGCAGATACGCAGTATTTT. Its translation is CASSPSGASGANPADTQYF.

The rearrangement joins TRBV9 to TRBJ2-3; D is possibly TRBD2 (6 bases). The CDR3 is made up of 14 amino acids. V was pared by 0 bases and J by 7 bases, with 12 bases between. CDR1 is SGDLS and CDR2 is YYNGEE in the germline V gene. The CDR3 sequence is CASSVEPGVHTQYF. In DNA, the CDR3 is TGTGCCAGCAGCGTAGAACCGGGGGTGCATACGCAGTATTTT.

The rearrangement uses TRBV7-2 and TRBJ2-5; 8 bases map to TRBD2. The trim removed 2 bases at V and 7 bases at J, leaving 3 bases unmatched. The V gene's germline CDR1 is SGHTA and CDR2 FQGNSA. The CDR3 has 13 residues. The CDR3, as DNA: TGTGCCAGCAGCTTACGGGAGGGGGGGACCCAGTACTTC. It is translated as CASSLREGGTQYF.

This rearrangement joins TRBV6-6 to TRBJ2-2, with 12 bases matching TRBD2. This CDR3 comprises 16 residues. Germline CDR1 MNHNY, CDR2 SVGAGI (reference sequence). The J segment lost 9 bases and the V segment lost 5 bases, leaving 10 bases of the junction unmatched. The CDR3, as DNA: TGTGCCAGCAGTCCAAAGGGGCTAGCGGGGGGGCGGGAGCTGTTTTTT. Translated: CASSPKGLAGGRELFF.

This chain connects TRBV23-1 to TRBJ2-6; possible D gene TRBD1, 5 bases. TRBV23-1 is designated an ORF whose function remains uncertain. The CDR3 has 19 amino acids. Trimming pared 1 base from V and 4 bases from J, leaving 20 bases between. CDR3 loop: CASSQFRAGCFCGANVLTF. CDR3 nucleotide sequence: TGCGCCAGCAGTCAATTCCGAGCAGGGTGCTTTTGCGGGGCCAACGTCCTGACTTTC.

DNA of the CDR3: TGTGCCAGCAGCTCAGGGTTGATAGAGACCCAGTACTTC. Its protein product is CASSSGLIETQYF. The J gene is TRBJ2-5, the V gene TRBV7-9, with a tentative D call TRBD1 (5 bases). Germline CDR1 and CDR2: SEHNR and FQNEAQ (reference sequence). CDR3 length: 13 amino acids. The germline V and J ends were trimmed by 4 bases and 4 bases, with 10 bases remaining between them.

The chain couples TRBV7-2 to TRBJ2-3; D not certain. The CDR3 has 12 residues. Trimming cost V 2 bases and J 6 bases, with 6 bases left between them. Per germline, CDR1 SGHTA and CDR2 FQGNSA. Here the CDR3 DNA reads TGTGCCAGCAGCTTATATCAGGATACGCAGTATTTT. Translating gives CASSLYQDTQYF.

The chain uses TRBV6-5 and TRBJ2-2; 7 positions agree with TRBD2. Germline assignment: CDR1 MNHEY and CDR2 SVGAGI. Trimming removed 2 bases from V and 5 bases from J; junction bases left unmatched: 8. The CDR3 totals 16 residues. Here the CDR3 DNA reads TGTGCCAGCAGTTACCTGCCGGGGGAGGGGACCGGGGAGCTGTTTTTT. As protein: CASSYLPGEGTGELFF.

The chain carries TRBV10-3 and TRBJ1-2; 7 bases match TRBD1. Germline CDR1 and CDR2: ENHRY and SYGVKD. With V trimmed by 2 bases and J by 8 bases, 20 bases remained unmatched. There are 18 residues in the CDR3. The CDR3 protein is CAISEENHLEGACGGYTF. In nucleotides, the CDR3 is TGTGCCATCAGTGAGGAAAATCATTTGGAGGGGGCTTGTGGAGGCTACACCTTC.

The CDR3 nucleotides read TGTGCCAGTAGTATCCTAGCGGGGTACGAGCAGTACTTC. Translation gives CASSILAGYEQYF. J is TRBJ2-5 and V is TRBV19, with 9 bases aligning to TRBD2. The DNA end favors TRBJ2-7, so the J call may be wrong. Per germline, CDR1 LNHDA and CDR2 SQIVND (reference sequence). This CDR3 has 13 amino acids.

The V call is TRBV27, the J call TRBJ2-1; the match to TRBD2 covers 9 bases. The CDR3 runs to 16 residues. The germline gives CDR1 MNHEY, CDR2 SMNVEV (reference sequence). Trimming at V came to 5 bases and at J to 8 bases, leaving 13 bases not matched to a gene. The chain's CDR3 is CASSARTSVGDDEQFF. CDR3 DNA: TGTGCCAGCAGTGCCCGGACTAGCGTGGGGGACGATGAGCAGTTCTTC.

The J gene is TRBJ1-1, the V gene TRBV9; D call uncertain. V was cut by 4 bases and J by 0 bases, with 19 bases left in between. CDR1 is SGDLS and CDR2 is YYNGEE in the germline V gene. This CDR3 is 17 amino acids long. In nucleotides, the CDR3 is TGTGCCAGCAGCCTCCTATCCTCTCCCCTGATGAACACTGAAGCTTTCTTT. Translating gives CASSLLSSPLMNTEAFF.

The V call is TRBV2, the J call TRBJ2-7, with 12 bases identical to TRBD2. The CDR3 is made up of 17 amino acids. V shed 5 bases, J shed 5 bases, and the junction held 13 bases outside the gene matches. CDR1 SNHLY and CDR2 FYNNEI come from the germline V gene. CDR3 sequence (DNA): TGTGCCAGCAGTTCGACTAGCGGGGGCCTCTTGAGGGACGAGCAGTACTTC. As protein: CASSSTSGGLLRDEQYF.

V gene TRBV30 combines with J gene TRBJ2-6, with a possible D match to TRBD2 (5 bases). V was pared by 5 bases and J by 4 bases, with 15 bases between. Germline V gives CDR1 GTSNPN, CDR2 SVGIG (reference sequence). This CDR3 is built from 15 residues. The CDR3 protein is CAWGGAFAGANVLTF. The CDR3 nucleotides are TGTGCCTGGGGAGGAGCTTTCGCCGGGGCCAACGTCCTGACTTTC.

V gene TRBV18 combines with J gene TRBJ1-1; D remains unclear. The CDR3 extends over 15 amino acids. The V gene lost 0 bases and the J gene lost 1 base, with 9 bases spanning the gap. The germline CDR1 and CDR2 sequences are KGHSH and LQKENI. The CDR3 DNA sequence: TGTGCCAGCTCACCACCCATCCACGGGAACACTGAAGCTTTCTTT. Its translation is CASSPPIHGNTEAFF.

The chain joins TRBV28 to TRBJ2-1, with a tentative D call TRBD2 (6 bases). Per germline, CDR1 MDHEN and CDR2 SYDVKM. V was trimmed by 5 bases and J by 7 bases, leaving 24 bases between them. This CDR3 spans 17 amino acids. CDR3 amino acids: CASSQVTTAPGDNEQFF. In DNA, the CDR3 is TGTGCCAGCAGTCAAGTCACCACTGCGCCGGGAGATAATGAGCAGTTCTTC.

The rearrangement links TRBV30 to TRBJ1-1; TRBD1 agrees at 8 bases. CDR1 is GTSNPN, CDR2 SVGIG, per germline (reference sequence). The CDR3 runs 16 residues. V was pared by 5 bases and J by 0 bases, with 11 bases of the junction left unmatched. The CDR3 region has the DNA TGTGCCTGGGGTCCGGGACAGGCGTTTATGAACACTGAAGCTTTCTTT. It codes for CAWGPGQAFMNTEAFF.

The gene calls are TRBV6-1 and TRBJ2-7, with TRBD1 identical over 7 bases. There are 16 residues in the CDR3. CDR1 is MNHNS and CDR2 is SASEGT in the germline V gene. The J segment lost 7 bases and the V segment lost 1 base, leaving 13 bases of the junction unmatched. Here the CDR3 reads CASSEVRDSATKEQYF. The CDR3 nucleotides read TGTGCCAGCAGTGAAGTCCGGGACAGTGCTACTAAAGAGCAGTACTTC.

Concerning this clone itself: One end of the junction varies from germline; a read error may be responsible. V and J are TRBV5-8 and TRBJ1-3; D may be TRBD1 (6 bases). Germline V gene lookup returns CDR1 SGHTS and CDR2 YDEGEE. The CDR3 runs 14 residues. Here the CDR3 DNA reads TGTGCCGGCAGATCGGGACACTCTGGAAACACCATATATTTT. Amino acid sequence: CAGRSGHSGNTIYF.

The chain uses TRBV2 and TRBJ1-2; D unclear. The length of the CDR3 is 14 residues. Deletions cut 6 bases from V and 0 bases from J, with 11 bases between. The germline CDR1 and CDR2 sequences are SNHLY and FYNNEI. The CDR3 loop reads CASRAGPANYGYTF. CDR3 DNA: TGTGCCAGCAGGGCAGGCCCAGCTAACTATGGCTACACCTTC.

The chain carries TRBV19 and TRBJ1-1, with 7 bases lining up with TRBD1. The V and J ends lost 5 bases and 0 bases, in that order; junction bases with no gene match: 6. Germline V gene sequence: CDR1 LNHDA, CDR2 SQIVND (reference sequence). The CDR3 length is 15 residues. The CDR3 protein is CASSGEGAVNTEAFF. CDR3 nucleotide sequence: TGTGCCAGTAGTGGCGAGGGGGCGGTGAACACTGAAGCTTTCTTT.

The chain couples TRBV27 to TRBJ1-5; 7 bases match TRBD1. The CDR3 runs 16 residues. Germline V gene sequence: CDR1 MNHEY, CDR2 SMNVEV (reference sequence). The trim removed 6 bases at V and 9 bases at J, leaving 17 bases unmatched. CDR3 region: CASSSRVGQTIMPQHF. CDR3 nucleotide sequence: TGTGCCAGCAGCTCTCGGGTGGGACAGACCATCATGCCCCAGCATTTT.

The chain is built from TRBV9 and TRBJ1-2, with D hard to call. Trimming stripped 3 bases from V and 5 bases from J, with 11 bases between. The CDR3 is 13 residues long. CDR1 is SGDLS, CDR2 YYNGEE, per germline. CDR3 in DNA: TGTGCCAGCAGCGGCGGAGTAACTTATGGCTACACCTTC. Translated, it gives CASSGGVTYGYTF. Full variable domain (missing parts from reference TRBV9 and TRBJ1-2): DSGVTQTPKHLITATGQRVTLRCSPRSGDLSVYWYQQSLDQGLQFLIQYYNGEERAKGNILERFSAQQFPDLHSELNLSSLELGDSALYFCASSGGVTYGYTFGSGTRLTVV.

As DNA, the CDR3 is TGTGCCAGCAGCTTTGCGGACAGGGGCTACGAGCAGTACTTC. It codes for CASSFADRGYEQYF. The chain is built from TRBV7-2 and TRBJ2-7; 9 bases are a match to TRBD1. Germline CDR1 and CDR2: SGHTA and FQGNSA. Trimming took 3 bases from V and 3 from J; bases not matched to a gene: 3. CDR3 length equals 14 residues.

The chain has TRBV6-6 and TRBJ1-4; the match to TRBD1 covers 8 bases. Germline CDR1 and CDR2: MNHNY and SVGAGI (reference sequence). The CDR3 contains 13 residues. Trimming cost V 6 bases and J 7 bases; bases outside gene matches: 4. In DNA, the CDR3 is TGTGCCAGCAGGGACAGGGACGGTGAAAAACTGTTTTTT. Translating gives CASRDRDGEKLFF.

The rearrangement uses TRBV6-1 and TRBJ2-3; the D gene is possibly TRBD1 (5 bases). Trimming shortened V by 7 bases and J by 9 bases, and 14 bases separated the two germline ends. Germline V CDR1 and CDR2: MNHNS, SASEGT. The CDR3 loop spans 12 amino acids. CDR3 nucleotide sequence: TGTGCCAGCATTCTCGACAGCATGACGCAGTATTTT. Translation: CASILDSMTQYF.

The chain has TRBV6-1 and TRBJ2-2; maybe TRBD2 (7 bases). CDR1 is MNHNS and CDR2 is SASEGT in the germline V gene. The CDR3 is made up of 15 amino acids. Trimming removed 1 base at V and 6 bases at J, with 12 bases between. The CDR3 here is CASSEVGGLPGELFF. The CDR3 coding sequence is TGTGCCAGCAGTGAAGTGGGGGGGCTGCCCGGGGAGCTGTTTTTT.